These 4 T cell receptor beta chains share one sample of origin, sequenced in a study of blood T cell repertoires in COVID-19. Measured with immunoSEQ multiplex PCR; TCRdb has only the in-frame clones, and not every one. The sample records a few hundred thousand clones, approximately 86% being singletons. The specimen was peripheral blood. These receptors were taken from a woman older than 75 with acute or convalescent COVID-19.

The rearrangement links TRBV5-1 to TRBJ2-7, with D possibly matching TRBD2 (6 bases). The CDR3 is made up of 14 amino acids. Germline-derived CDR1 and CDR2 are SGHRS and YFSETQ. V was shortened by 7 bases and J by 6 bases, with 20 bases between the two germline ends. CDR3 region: CASGGGGSTGEQYF. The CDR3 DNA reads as TGCGCCAGCGGGGGAGGTGGTTCAACGGGCGAGCAGTACTTC.

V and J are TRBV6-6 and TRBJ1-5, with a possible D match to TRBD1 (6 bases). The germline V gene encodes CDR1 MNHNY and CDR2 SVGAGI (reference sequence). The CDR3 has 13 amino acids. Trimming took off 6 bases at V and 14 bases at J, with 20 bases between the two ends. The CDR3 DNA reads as TGTGCCAGCAGCCGTAGGACCGGGACACGGAAGCATTTT. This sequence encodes CASSRRTGTRKHF.

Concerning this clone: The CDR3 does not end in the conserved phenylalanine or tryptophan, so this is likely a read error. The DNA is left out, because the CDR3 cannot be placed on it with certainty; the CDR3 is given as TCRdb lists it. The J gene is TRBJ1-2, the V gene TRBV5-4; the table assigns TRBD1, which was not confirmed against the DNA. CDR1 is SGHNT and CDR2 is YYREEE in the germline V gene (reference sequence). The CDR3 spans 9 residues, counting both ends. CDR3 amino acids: CASSSRDII.

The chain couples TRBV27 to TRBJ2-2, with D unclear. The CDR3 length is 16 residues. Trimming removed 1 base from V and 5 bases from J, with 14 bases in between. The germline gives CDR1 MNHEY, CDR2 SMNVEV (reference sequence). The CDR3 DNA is TGTGCCAGCAGTTTATTGCAGGATTTGCGAACCGGGGAGCTGTTTTTT. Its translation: CASSLLQDLRTGELFF.